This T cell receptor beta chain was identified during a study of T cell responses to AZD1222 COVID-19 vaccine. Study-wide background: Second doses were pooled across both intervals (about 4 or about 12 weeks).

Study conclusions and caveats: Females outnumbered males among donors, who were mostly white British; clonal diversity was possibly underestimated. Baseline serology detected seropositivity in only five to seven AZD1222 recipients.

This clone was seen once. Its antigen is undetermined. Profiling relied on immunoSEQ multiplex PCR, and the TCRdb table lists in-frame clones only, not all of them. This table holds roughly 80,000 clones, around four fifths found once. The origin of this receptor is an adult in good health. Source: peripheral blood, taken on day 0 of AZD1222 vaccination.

Here the CDR3 reads CASGSSGSYNEQFF. The CDR3 DNA sequence: TGTGCCAGCGGGAGCTCAGGCTCCTACAATGAGCAGTTCTTC. This chain connects TRBV2 to TRBJ2-1; D is possibly TRBD2 (5 bases). Trimming shortened V by 8 bases and J by 0 bases, and 11 bases separated the two germline ends. Germline CDR1 and CDR2: SNHLY and FYNNEI. The CDR3 contains 14 residues.